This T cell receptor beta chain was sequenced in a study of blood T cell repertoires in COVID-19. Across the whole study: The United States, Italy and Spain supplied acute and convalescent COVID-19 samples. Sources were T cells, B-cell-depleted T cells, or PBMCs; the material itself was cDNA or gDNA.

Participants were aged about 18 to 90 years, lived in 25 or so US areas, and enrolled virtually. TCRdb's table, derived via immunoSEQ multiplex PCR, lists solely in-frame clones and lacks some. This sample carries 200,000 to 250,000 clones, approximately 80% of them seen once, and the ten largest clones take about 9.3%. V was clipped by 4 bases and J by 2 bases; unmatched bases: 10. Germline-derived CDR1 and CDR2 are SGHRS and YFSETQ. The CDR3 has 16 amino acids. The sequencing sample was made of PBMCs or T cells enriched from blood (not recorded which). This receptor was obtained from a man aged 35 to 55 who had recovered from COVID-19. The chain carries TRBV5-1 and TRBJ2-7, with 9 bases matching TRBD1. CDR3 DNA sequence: TGCGCCAGCAGCCTAAACCCGGGACAGGGTACCTACGAGCAGTACTTC. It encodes CASSLNPGQGTYEQYF.